This T cell receptor (beta chain) came from a study of cytomegalovirus exposure and HLA in healthy donors (dated by TCRdb to the late 2010s). Notes on the research overall: According to an earlier analysis of 587 of the donors, about 190 million T cells yielded 117 million unique TCR beta sequences and around 280 Gb of sequence data. High-throughput TCR immunosequencing, statistical association of individual TCRs with disease status, and machine learning were combined to predict cytomegalovirus infection status. The study aimed to test whether signatures of past pathogen exposure could be identified by cataloging public T cell receptors. In an earlier analysis of 587 of the donors, high-throughput TCR beta sequencing was used to judge whether each TCR beta V gene segment behaved as functional or pseudogenic. Because of strong linkage in the cohort, a handful of DR-DQ haplotypes were treated as single units for association and clustering. Alongside the repertoire data, information on donor age, sex, ethnicity and CMV serostatus was compiled. To study patterns of TCR occurrence, a later analysis re-analyzed previously published TCR beta repertoires from around 660 donors and added high-resolution HLA genotyping. The genetic ancestry cluster associated with self-reported Caucasian donors included roughly four fifths of the roughly 410 genotyped donors. Roughly 290 gigabases of sequencing data and around 80 million unique TCR sequences made up an early release that covered 640 HLA-typed donors. All discovery cohort repertoires had been generated on a single sequencing platform. HLA typing covered class I and class II loci at four-digit resolution. Across 398 genotyped donors of the cohort, an average of approximately 200,000 unique TCR beta nucleotide sequences per donor were sequenced, and 15% to 20% of those sequences were non-productive. The study used immunosequencing to profile the T cell repertoires of more than 650 subjects and linked those repertoires to cytomegalovirus serostatus. Typing coverage differed by locus: A, B, C, DRB1 and DQB1 were typed in roughly 620-630 donors, DQA1 in around 500, DPA1 in 600 to 610, and DPB1 in about 450. In the later analysis, no new phenotypic data were used to find candidate immune exposures; instead, reliance was placed on TCR beta sequences and their occurrence across donors. In addition to the first cohort of about 650 subjects, a separate validation cohort of around 110 different subjects was used. In a later genetic analysis, genome-wide SNP genotypes for about 65% of the roughly 670 donors were used, and that subset was treated as a discovery cohort. General conclusions and limits of the study: In an earlier analysis of fewer than 700 of the donors, most TCR beta V segments appeared in productive rearrangements about 87% or about 30% of the time, broadly matching IMGT annotations. The authors suggested that the approach could potentially be generalized to other disease states and immunological phenotypes. Most TCR sequences were seen in very few donors, while some public TCRs were found in many individuals. A cluster of highly shared sequence variants was judged likely to be a technical artifact of the sequencing pipeline. In a later analysis, most CMV-associated TCR beta chains were found to appear HLA-restricted, with HLA associations seemingly driven largely by CMV exposure. The presence/absence analyses assumed that sequencing depth was roughly uniform across donors, and that assumption may not be true. The earlier analysis of 587 of the donors excluded over 15 rarely observed V segments, including chromosome 9 orphons, because counts were too low. Some IMGT-functional V segments, including TRBV6-2 and TRBV6-3, could not be told apart with the 87-base-pair reads, so those segments were excluded. According to a later analysis, parvovirus B19, influenza, CMV and Epstein-Barr virus appeared linked to several top co-occurrence clusters. In a later analysis, HLA-associated TCR beta chains were found to be more clonally expanded and to have lower generation probabilities than equally common non-associated chains. V-gene and J-gene trimming of TCR beta chains was associated with a missense DCLRE1C variant in a later genetic analysis, and the association was replicated in an independent cohort. In vitro tests confirmed that a few of the cytomegalovirus-associated TCR beta chains recognize cytomegalovirus antigens. The classifier was reported to diagnose cytomegalovirus status with high specificity and sensitivity in both the original and validation cohorts. According to a later analysis, TCR association rates differed among HLA loci, with DRB1 alleles showing the most associated TCRs and HLA-C alleles showing the fewest. Compared with the 666-donor mean, donors in an Asian-associated ancestry cluster had fewer N-insertions in productive TCRs, according to a later genetic analysis. When HLA alleles, especially DR and DQ, strongly co-occurred, TCR associations were difficult to assign to individual alleles. A further reported finding was that TCR beta sequences accurately predicted the HLA-A and HLA-B alleles for most subjects in the first cohort. CMV serostatus was the only immune exposure information available for the cohort. In this cohort, only TCR beta chains were sequenced, and detectable features were limited by the absence of alpha or paired-chain data. A later analysis associated about 16,000 TCR beta sequences with specific HLA alleles at a false discovery rate of 0.05. Because some donors lacked HLA typing at each locus, the association tests relied only on the typed subset. A total of fewer than 200 TCR beta chains were listed by the study as associated with cytomegalovirus. Correlated functional status among segregating V segments might reflect linkage disequilibrium, but an unknown experimental factor could not be ruled out.

The junction shows trimming of 0 bases on V and 1 base on J, plus 12 bases between the germline ends. The CDR3 goes from the cysteine to the phenylalanine over 16 residues. Left in the record is the CDR3 DNA by itself, 48 bases read in frame from the first base. CDR1 and CDR2, per the germline V gene, are MDHEN and SYDVKM. In total, over 600 healthy bone marrow donors made up the cohort. Cohort members were all nominally healthy when sampled, although unrecorded immune exposures were likely present. The donor tested CMV seronegative and was one of the 352 seronegative cohort members. Each donor provided a peripheral blood sample, and peripheral blood mononuclear cells were used for TCR beta sequencing. The Qiagen DNeasy Blood Extraction Kit was used to extract genomic DNA from the blood cell samples. Library preparation employed the immunoSEQ multiplex PCR assay. A mixture of 60 forward primers for TCR Vbeta segments and 13 reverse primers for TCR Jbeta segments was used in the multiplex PCR. Amplification of the CDR3 region of rearranged TCR beta genes was performed with a multiplex PCR assay on genomic DNA. Amplified TCR beta libraries were sequenced as 87-base-pair reads on the Illumina HiSeq System. Turning to the authors' computational methods: A later analysis counted some 74 million unique TCR beta chains across the 550 to 750 repertoires, and around 9.9 million of these chains were shared by at least two donors. Raw reads were error-corrected and collapsed into unique sequences with a nearest-neighbor algorithm that merged closely related sequences to remove PCR and sequencing errors. Alignment of CDR3 sequences to IMGT reference sequences was used to assign V, D and J gene segments. Each retained sequence needed at least a six-nucleotide match to both a V gene segment and a J gene segment. Rearrangements were classified as productive when the CDR3 lacked stop codons and remained in frame with V and J, and all other rearrangements were classified as non-productive. Following IMGT convention, CDR3 was defined as the stretch from the second conserved V-encoded cysteine up to the conserved J-encoded phenylalanine. The earlier analysis of about 530 of the donors excluded any sequence lacking an unambiguous match to a single V gene segment. An earlier analysis of fewer than 750 of the donors called V segments functional above 56.7% productive rearrangements and segregating when the between-donor standard deviation exceeded 5%. A statistical classification framework was developed to diagnose cytomegalovirus status using the catalog of TCR beta chain sequences. In a later analysis, V and J genes were assigned by comparing TCR nucleotide sequences against IMGT/GENE-DB human TR gene sequences. Using the TCRdist pipeline, a later analysis assigned CDR3 sequences along with most-parsimonious VDJ recombination scenarios. In a later analysis, each TCR beta chain was defined by its CDR3 amino acid sequence together with its V-gene family, and reads lacking a unique V-gene family were excluded. To address suspected cross-contamination and a sequencing artifact, a later analysis removed under 600 highly shared, low-generation-probability nucleotide sequences. For each public chain, a later analysis derived a clonal expansion index from normalized ranks of inferred template counts within each repertoire. Generation probabilities in a later analysis came from a VDJ recombination model fitted to out-of-frame rearrangements, and those results were checked against IGoR. In a later analysis, hypergeometric tests were used to score TCR-TCR, TCR-HLA and TCR-CMV co-occurrence, with a repertoire-size bias correction applied to TCR pairs. To estimate false discovery rates, a later analysis permuted the HLA or CMV assignments 20 times. In a later analysis, co-occurring TCRs were grouped using DBSCAN, with TCRdist sequence similarity added in when clustering inside HLA-allele-positive subsets. Repertoires with fewer than 30,000 or more than 120,000 public chains, plus five repertoires with anomalous nucleotide sharing, were excluded from co-occurrence clustering. TCRdb carries this immuneACCESS record with in-frame sequences only. Its versions omit some clonotypes, under half of them owing to an unresolved V gene in the studies checked, with the rest unexplained. That table supplies the V and J calls and clone size; D and trimming were determined from the DNA. This sample holds some 99,000 clones; 74% were observed only once. The ten biggest clones cover about 2% of the sample.

With regard to this clone: The antigen it binds to is not known. Within one base of it there is no much larger clone, and no base qualities were kept.

Sample: PBMCs. The sequence is built from TRBV28 and TRBJ1-1, with TRBD1 as a weak D call on 5 bases. This TCR derives from a male donor in good health and CMV-seronegative. The encoded CDR3 is CASSLWTGETNTEAFF. The DNA reads TGTGCCAGCAGTTTATGGACGGGGGAGACGAACACTGAAGCTTTCTTT. When the CDR3 is completed using the reference TRBV28 and TRBJ1-1 genes on either side, the full variable domain is DVKVTQSSRYLVKRTGEKVFLECVQDMDHENMFWYRQDPGLGLRLIYFSYDVKMKEKGDIPEGYSVSREKKERFSLILESASTNQTSMYLCASSLWTGETNTEAFFGQGTRLTVV.